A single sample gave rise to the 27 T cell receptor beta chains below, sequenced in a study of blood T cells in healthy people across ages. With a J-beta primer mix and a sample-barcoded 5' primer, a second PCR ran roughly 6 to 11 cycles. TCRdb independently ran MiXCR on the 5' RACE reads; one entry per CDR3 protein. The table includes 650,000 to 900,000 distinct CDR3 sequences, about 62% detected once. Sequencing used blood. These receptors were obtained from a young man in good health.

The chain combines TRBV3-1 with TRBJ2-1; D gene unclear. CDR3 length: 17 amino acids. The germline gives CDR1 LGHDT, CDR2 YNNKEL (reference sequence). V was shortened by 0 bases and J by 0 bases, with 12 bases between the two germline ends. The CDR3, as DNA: TGTGCCAGCAGCCAAGACCTCTTGCGGAGCTCCTACAATGAGCAGTTCTTC. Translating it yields CASSQDLLRSSYNEQFF.

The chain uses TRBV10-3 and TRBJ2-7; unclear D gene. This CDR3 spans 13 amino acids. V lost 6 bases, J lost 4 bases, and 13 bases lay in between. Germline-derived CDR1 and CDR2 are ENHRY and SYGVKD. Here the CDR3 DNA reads TGTGCCATCAGGCTTCTGGCAGGATACGAGCAGTACTTC. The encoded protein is CAIRLLAGYEQYF.

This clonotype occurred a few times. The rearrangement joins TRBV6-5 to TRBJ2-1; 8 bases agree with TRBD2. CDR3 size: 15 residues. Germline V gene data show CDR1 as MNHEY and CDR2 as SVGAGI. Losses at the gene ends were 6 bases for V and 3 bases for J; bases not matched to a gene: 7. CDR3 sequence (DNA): TGTGCCAGCAGCCGGCGGGGGGCCAACTACAATGAGCAGTTCTTC. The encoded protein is CASSRRGANYNEQFF.

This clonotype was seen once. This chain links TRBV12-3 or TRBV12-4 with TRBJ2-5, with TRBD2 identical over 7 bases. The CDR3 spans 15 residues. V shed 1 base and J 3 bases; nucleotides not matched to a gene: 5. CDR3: CASSLGEGGKETQYF. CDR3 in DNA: TGTGCCAGCAGTTTAGGGGAGGGCGGGAAAGAGACCCAGTACTTC.

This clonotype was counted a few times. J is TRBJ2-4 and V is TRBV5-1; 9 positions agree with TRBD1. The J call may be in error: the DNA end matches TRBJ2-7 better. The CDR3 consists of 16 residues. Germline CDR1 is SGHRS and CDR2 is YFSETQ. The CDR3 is CASSLPPGTGYHEQYF. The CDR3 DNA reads TGCGCCAGCAGCTTACCCCCCGGGACAGGGTACCACGAGCAGTACTTC.

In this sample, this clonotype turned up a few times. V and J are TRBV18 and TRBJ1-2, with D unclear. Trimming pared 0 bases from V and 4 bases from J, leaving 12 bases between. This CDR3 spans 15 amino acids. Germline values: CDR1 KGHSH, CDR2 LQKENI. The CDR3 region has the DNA TGTGCCAGCTCACCACCCGGACTGGAACTCTATGGCTACACCTTC. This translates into CASSPPGLELYGYTF.

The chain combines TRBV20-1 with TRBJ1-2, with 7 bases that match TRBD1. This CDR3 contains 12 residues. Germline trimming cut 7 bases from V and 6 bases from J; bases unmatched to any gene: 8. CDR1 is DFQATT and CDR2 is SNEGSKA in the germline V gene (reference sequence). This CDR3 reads CSVNRGTDGYTF. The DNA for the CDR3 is TGCAGTGTAAACAGGGGAACCGATGGCTACACCTTC.

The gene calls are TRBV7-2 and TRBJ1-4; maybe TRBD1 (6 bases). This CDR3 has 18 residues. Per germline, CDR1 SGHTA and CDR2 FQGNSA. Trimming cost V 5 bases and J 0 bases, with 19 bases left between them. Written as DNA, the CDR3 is TGTGCCAGCAGCCGCAGGGGTAATCCCCTCGCAACTAATGAAAAACTGTTTTTT. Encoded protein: CASSRRGNPLATNEKLFF.

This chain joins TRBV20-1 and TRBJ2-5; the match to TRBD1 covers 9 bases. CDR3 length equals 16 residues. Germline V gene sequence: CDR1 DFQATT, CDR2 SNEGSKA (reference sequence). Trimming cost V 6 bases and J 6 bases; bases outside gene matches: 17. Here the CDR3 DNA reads TGCAGTGCACACCTAATGGGGACAGGGCGAACGAAGACCCAGTACTTC. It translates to CSAHLMGTGRTKTQYF.

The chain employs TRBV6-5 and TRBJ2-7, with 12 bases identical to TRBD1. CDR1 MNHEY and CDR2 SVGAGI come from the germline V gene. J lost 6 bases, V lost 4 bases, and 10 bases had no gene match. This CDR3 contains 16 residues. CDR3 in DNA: TGTGCCAGCAGTTGGGGCGGGACAGGGGGCGCTTCCGAGCAGTACTTC. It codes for CASSWGGTGGASEQYF.

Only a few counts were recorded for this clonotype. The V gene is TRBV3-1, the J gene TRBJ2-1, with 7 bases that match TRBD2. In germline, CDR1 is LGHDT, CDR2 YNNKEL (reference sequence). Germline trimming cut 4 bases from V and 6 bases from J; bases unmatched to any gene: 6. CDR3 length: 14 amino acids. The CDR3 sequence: CASSLLGRGNEQFF. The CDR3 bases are TGTGCCAGCAGCCTACTTGGGAGGGGCAATGAGCAGTTCTTC.

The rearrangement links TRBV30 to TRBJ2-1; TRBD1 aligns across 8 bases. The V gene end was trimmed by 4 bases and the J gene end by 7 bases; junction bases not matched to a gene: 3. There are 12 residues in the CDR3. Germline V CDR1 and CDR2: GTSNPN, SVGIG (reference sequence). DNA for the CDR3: TGTGCCTGGACAACAGGGGGGAATGAGCAGTTCTTC. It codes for CAWTTGGNEQFF.

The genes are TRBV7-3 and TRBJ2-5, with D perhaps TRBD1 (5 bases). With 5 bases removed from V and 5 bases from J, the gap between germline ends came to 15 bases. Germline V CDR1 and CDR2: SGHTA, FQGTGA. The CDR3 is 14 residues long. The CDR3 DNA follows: TGTGCCAGCAGCCCTGGACACAGTGAGGAGACCCAGTACTTC. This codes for CASSPGHSEETQYF.

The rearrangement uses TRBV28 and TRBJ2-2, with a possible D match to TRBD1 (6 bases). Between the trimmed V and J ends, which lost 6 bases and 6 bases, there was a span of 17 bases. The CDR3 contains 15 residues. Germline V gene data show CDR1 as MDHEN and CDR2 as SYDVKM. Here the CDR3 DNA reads TGTGCCAGCAGGGTCGGACAGCGTTTGGCCGGGGAGCTGTTTTTT. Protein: CASRVGQRLAGELFF.

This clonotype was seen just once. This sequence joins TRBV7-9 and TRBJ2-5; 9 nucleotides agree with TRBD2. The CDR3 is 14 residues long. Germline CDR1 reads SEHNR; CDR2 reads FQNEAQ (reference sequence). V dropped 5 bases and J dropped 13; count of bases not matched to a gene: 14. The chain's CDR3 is CASSAGGPYNERYF. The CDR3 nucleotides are TGTGCCAGCAGCGCGGGGGGGCCATACAATGAGCGGTACTTC.

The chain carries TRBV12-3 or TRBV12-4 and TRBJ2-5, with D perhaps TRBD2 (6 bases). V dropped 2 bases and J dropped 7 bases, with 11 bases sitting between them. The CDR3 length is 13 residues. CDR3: CASSLNLGGTQYF. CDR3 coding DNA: TGTGCCAGCAGTTTAAACCTGGGGGGGACCCAGTACTTC.

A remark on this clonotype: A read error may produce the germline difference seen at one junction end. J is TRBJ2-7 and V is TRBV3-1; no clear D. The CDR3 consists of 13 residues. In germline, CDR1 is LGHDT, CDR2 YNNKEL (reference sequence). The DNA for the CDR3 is TGTGCCAGCGGCCAAGCTGGTCCCTACGAGCAGTACTTC. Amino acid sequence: CASGQAGPYEQYF.

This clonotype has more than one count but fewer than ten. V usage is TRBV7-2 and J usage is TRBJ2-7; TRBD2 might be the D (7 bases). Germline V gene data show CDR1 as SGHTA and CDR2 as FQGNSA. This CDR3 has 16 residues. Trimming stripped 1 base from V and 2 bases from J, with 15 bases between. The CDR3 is CASSLGGGAPTYEQYF. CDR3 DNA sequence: TGTGCCAGCAGCTTAGGAGGGGGGGCGCCGACCTACGAGCAGTACTTC.

This CDR3 is CASSVTGEKYTEAFF. CDR3 nucleotide sequence: TGTGCCAGCAGTGTAACAGGGGAGAAATACACTGAAGCTTTCTTT. V is TRBV6-1 and J is TRBJ1-1; TRBD1 aligns across 7 bases. The length of the CDR3 is 15 residues. Germline-derived CDR1 and CDR2 are MNHNS and SASEGT. The J segment lost 3 bases and the V segment lost 4 bases, leaving 8 bases of the junction unmatched.

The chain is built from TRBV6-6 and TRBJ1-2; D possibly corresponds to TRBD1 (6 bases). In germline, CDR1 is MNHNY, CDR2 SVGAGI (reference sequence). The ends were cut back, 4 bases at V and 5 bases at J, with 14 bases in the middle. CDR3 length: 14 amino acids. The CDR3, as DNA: TGTGCCAGCAGTTTCTGGACAGTGGCGTATGGCTACACCTTC. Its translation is CASSFWTVAYGYTF.

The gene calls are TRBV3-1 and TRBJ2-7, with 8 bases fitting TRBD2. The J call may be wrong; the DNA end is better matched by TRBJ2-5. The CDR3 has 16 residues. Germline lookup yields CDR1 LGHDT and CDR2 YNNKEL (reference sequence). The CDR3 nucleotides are TGTGCCAGCAGCCAAGATGAACTAGCGGCTTTGGAGACCCAGTACTTC. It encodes CASSQDELAALETQYF.

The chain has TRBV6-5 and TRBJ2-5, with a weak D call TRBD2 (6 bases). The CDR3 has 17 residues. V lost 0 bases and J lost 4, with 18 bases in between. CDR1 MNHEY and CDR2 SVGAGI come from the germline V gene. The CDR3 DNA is TGTGCCAGCAGTTACTCCCTCGGTGGAGGGGCGAGAGAGACCCAGTACTTC. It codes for CASSYSLGGGARETQYF.

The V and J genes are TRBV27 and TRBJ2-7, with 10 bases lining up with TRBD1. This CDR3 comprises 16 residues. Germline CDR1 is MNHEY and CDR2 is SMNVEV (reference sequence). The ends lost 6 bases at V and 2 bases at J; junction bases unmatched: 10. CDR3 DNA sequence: TGTGCCAGCAGCGGGACAGGGGCTCTTAGCGCCTACGAGCAGTACTTC. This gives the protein CASSGTGALSAYEQYF.

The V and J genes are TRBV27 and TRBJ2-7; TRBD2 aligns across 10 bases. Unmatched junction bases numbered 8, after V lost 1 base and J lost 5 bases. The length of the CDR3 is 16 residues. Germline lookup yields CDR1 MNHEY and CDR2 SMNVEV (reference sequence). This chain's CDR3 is CASSLLTAGGPHEQYF. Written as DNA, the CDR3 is TGTGCCAGCAGTTTATTGACAGCGGGGGGGCCCCACGAGCAGTACTTC.

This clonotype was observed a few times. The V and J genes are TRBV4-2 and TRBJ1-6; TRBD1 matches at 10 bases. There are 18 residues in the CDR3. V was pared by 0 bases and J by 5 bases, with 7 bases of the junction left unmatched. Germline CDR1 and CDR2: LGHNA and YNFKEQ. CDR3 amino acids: CASSQDSRQGADNSPLHF. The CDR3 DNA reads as TGTGCCAGCAGCCAAGATTCGCGACAGGGGGCGGATAATTCACCCCTCCACTTT.

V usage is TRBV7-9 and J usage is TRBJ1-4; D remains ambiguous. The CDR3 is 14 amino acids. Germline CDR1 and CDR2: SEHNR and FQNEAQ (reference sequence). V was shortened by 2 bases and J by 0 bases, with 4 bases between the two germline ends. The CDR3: CASSLPATNEKLFF. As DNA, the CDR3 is TGTGCCAGCAGCTTACCTGCAACTAATGAAAAACTGTTTTTT.

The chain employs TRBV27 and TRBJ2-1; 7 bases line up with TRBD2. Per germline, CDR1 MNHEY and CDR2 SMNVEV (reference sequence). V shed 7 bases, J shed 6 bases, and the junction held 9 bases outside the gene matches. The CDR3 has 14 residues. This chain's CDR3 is CASKGAGAINEQFF. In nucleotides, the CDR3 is TGTGCCAGCAAGGGCGCGGGAGCGATCAATGAGCAGTTCTTC.